What follows are 22 T cell receptor beta chains derived from one specimen sequenced in a study of blood T cell repertoires in COVID-19. Method: immunoSEQ multiplex PCR; TCRdb's copy keeps in-frame clones and lacks some. The repertoire includes 70,000 to 100,000 clones, 88% of them detected once, and 4.5% to 6% sits in the top ten. Sequences were obtained from peripheral blood. These receptors came from a woman of 80 years or more with active COVID-19.

J is TRBJ2-1 and V is TRBV28, with 7 bases aligning to TRBD1. Germline lookup yields CDR1 MDHEN and CDR2 SYDVKM. Trimming took 3 bases from V and 5 from J; bases not matched to a gene: 1. This CDR3 spans 13 amino acids. The CDR3 spells CASSFDRDNEQFF. DNA of the CDR3: TGTGCCAGCAGTTTCGACAGGGACAATGAGCAGTTCTTC. Complete variable domain (other parts from reference TRBV28 and TRBJ2-1): DVKVTQSSRYLVKRTGEKVFLECVQDMDHENMFWYRQDPGLGLRLIYFSYDVKMKEKGDIPEGYSVSREKKERFSLILESASTNQTSMYLCASSFDRDNEQFFGPGTRLTVL.

The chain couples TRBV7-9 to TRBJ2-2; tentative D call: TRBD2 (5 bases). The CDR3 extends over 15 amino acids. CDR1 SEHNR and CDR2 FQNEAQ come from the germline V gene (reference sequence). Deletions cut 6 bases from V and 1 base from J, with 12 bases between. The CDR3 nucleotides are TGTGCCAGCAGGCCGGAGGCAGGGAACACCGGGGAGCTGTTTTTT. It is translated as CASRPEAGNTGELFF.

V is TRBV19 and J is TRBJ2-2; TRBD1 matches at 8 bases. The CDR3 sequence is 14 residues long. Germline values: CDR1 LNHDA, CDR2 SQIVND (reference sequence). Trimming took 5 bases from V and 8 from J; bases not matched to a gene: 7. The CDR3 DNA reads as TGTGCCAGTAGTCCAGGACAGGGTACGGGGGAGCTGTTTTTT. This gives the protein CASSPGQGTGELFF.

This sequence joins TRBV15 and TRBJ2-4, with 11 bases identical to TRBD1. CDR3 length equals 13 residues. V shed 8 bases and J 10 bases; nucleotides not matched to a gene: 7. Germline loops: CDR1 LNHNV, CDR2 YYDKDF (reference sequence). The CDR3 sequence: CATQSDRGLIQYF. CDR3 coding DNA: TGTGCCACCCAATCGGACAGGGGGCTAATTCAGTACTTC.

The V call is TRBV4-3, the J call TRBJ2-1, with D unclear. V lost 3 bases to trimming and J lost 1 base, with 10 bases between them. This CDR3 comprises 15 residues. Germline V CDR1 and CDR2: LGHNA, YSLEER. CDR3: CASSQASVSYNEQFF. The CDR3 nucleotides read TGCGCCAGCAGCCAGGCAAGTGTGTCCTACAATGAGCAGTTCTTC.

The chain links TRBV7-2 to TRBJ2-7; unclear D gene. There are 12 residues in the CDR3. Between the trimmed V and J ends, which lost 11 bases and 3 bases, there was a span of 14 bases. Germline CDR1 SGHTA, CDR2 FQGNSA. Here the CDR3 DNA reads TGTGCCGTACTTTTATCAGGCTACGAGCAGTACTTC. As protein: CAVLLSGYEQYF.

V usage is TRBV7-3 and J usage is TRBJ2-5; D not resolved. The CDR3 is made up of 13 amino acids. The V and J ends lost 5 bases and 3 bases respectively, with 10 bases between them. The germline gives CDR1 SGHTA, CDR2 FQGTGA. The CDR3 here is CASSQSLKETQYF. In nucleotides, the CDR3 is TGTGCCAGCAGCCAAAGCCTAAAAGAGACCCAGTACTTC. The full variable domain, completed using reference TRBV7-3 and TRBJ2-5, is GAGVSQTPSNKVTEKGKYVELRCDPISGHTALYWYRQSLGQGPEFLIYFQGTGAADDSGLPNDRFFAVRPEGSVSTLKIQRTERGDSAVYLCASSQSLKETQYFGPGTRLLVL.

The chain links TRBV5-1 to TRBJ2-1; 7 bases map to TRBD2. J gave up 14 bases and V 2 bases, and 13 bases lay outside the gene matches. The CDR3 has 14 amino acids. The germline V gene encodes CDR1 SGHRS and CDR2 YFSETQ. The CDR3 DNA reads TGCGCCAGCAGCTTTTACAGTGCGGGAGCGGTGGAGTTCTTC. Protein product: CASSFYSAGAVEFF.

The chain recombines TRBV4-2 with TRBJ2-1, with TRBD2 identical over 7 bases. V dropped 1 base and J dropped 8; count of bases not matched to a gene: 17. CDR3 length: 18 amino acids. Germline assignment: CDR1 LGHNA and CDR2 YNFKEQ. CDR3 nucleotide sequence: TGTGCCAGCAGCCAAGGTGGGAGGTACAGCGGGATTGTAGATGAGCAGTTCTTC. This codes for CASSQGGRYSGIVDEQFF.

The rearrangement uses TRBV4-1 and TRBJ2-7; 9 bases fit TRBD1. This CDR3 has 15 residues. J lost 7 bases, V lost 5 bases, and 12 bases had no gene match. CDR1 and CDR2 (germline): MGHRA, YSYEKL. DNA of the CDR3: TGCGCCAGCAGCGGCGGGACAGGGAGCCCTGGGGAGCAGTACTTC. Residues: CASSGGTGSPGEQYF.

V and J are TRBV19 and TRBJ2-3; possibly TRBD1 for D (6 bases). The CDR3 consists of 17 residues. CDR1 and CDR2 from the germline V gene are LNHDA and SQIVND (reference sequence). V lost 5 bases and J 0 bases, leaving 18 bases between the germline ends. Here the CDR3 DNA reads TGTGCCAGTAGTTCCTCAGGGGCGGCCTATAGCACAGATACGCAGTATTTT. Amino acids: CASSSSGAAYSTDTQYF.

The chain uses TRBV6-5 and TRBJ2-1; D may be TRBD2 (6 bases). Germline CDR1 MNHEY, CDR2 SVGAGI. The germline V and J ends were trimmed by 5 bases and 9 bases, with 17 bases remaining between them. CDR3 size: 14 residues. The CDR3 protein is CASSHTFGSGEQFF. The DNA of the CDR3 is TGTGCCAGCAGTCACACTTTCGGGAGCGGTGAGCAGTTCTTC.

This chain's CDR3 is CASSQDHRGYYGYTF. The CDR3 DNA sequence: TGTGCCAGCAGCCAAGATCACAGGGGGTACTATGGCTACACCTTC. The chain employs TRBV14 and TRBJ1-2; TRBD1 matches 8 bases. There are 15 residues in the CDR3. The junction had 3 bases not matched to a gene; V was cut back by 0 bases and J by 3 bases. Germline V gene sequence: CDR1 SGHDN, CDR2 FVKESK.

This sequence joins TRBV19 and TRBJ2-1; 7 bases match TRBD2. Trimming at V came to 8 bases and at J to 2 bases, leaving 9 bases not matched to a gene. The CDR3 has 15 amino acids. The germline V gene encodes CDR1 LNHDA and CDR2 SQIVND (reference sequence). The CDR3 nucleotides are TGTGCCAGTGGACTCGGGGAGGGGACCTACAATGAGCAGTTCTTC. Translating it yields CASGLGEGTYNEQFF. Together with reference TRBV19 and TRBJ2-1, the CDR3 gives the full variable domain: DGGITQSPKYLFRKEGQNVTLSCEQNLNHDAMYWYRQDPGQGLRLIYYSQIVNDFQKGDIAEGYSVSREKKESFPLTVTSAQKNPTAFYLCASGLGEGTYNEQFFGPGTRLTVL.

For the CDR3, the DNA is TGTGCCAGCAGTTACTCGAGGCAATACAATGAGCAGTTCTTC. This sequence encodes CASSYSRQYNEQFF. The chain joins TRBV6-2 or TRBV6-3 to TRBJ2-1, with D uncertain. Per the germline V gene, CDR1 is MNHEY and CDR2 is SVGEGT. V was clipped by 0 bases and J by 4 bases, with 7 bases between them. The CDR3 is 14 residues long.

This clone appeared once. CDR3 in DNA: TGTGCCAGTAGTATCCCTTTCGGCGGGTTTACCGGGGAGCTGTTTTTT. Translated: CASSIPFGGFTGELFF. V and J are TRBV19 and TRBJ2-2; D may be TRBD2 (5 bases). This CDR3 has 16 amino acids. CDR1 and CDR2 (germline): LNHDA, SQIVND (reference sequence). The V gene lost 3 bases and the J gene lost 5 bases, with 16 bases spanning the gap.

The gene calls are TRBV7-9 and TRBJ2-5, with D unclear. The CDR3 is 12 residues long. The germline gives CDR1 SEHNR, CDR2 FQNEAQ (reference sequence). Trimming took off 6 bases at V and 0 bases at J, with 5 bases between the two ends. The CDR3 nucleotides read TGTGCCAGCAGTGAGTACCAAGAGACCCAGTACTTC. Residues: CASSEYQETQYF.

This chain uses TRBV7-8 with TRBJ2-5; D remains ambiguous. V lost 3 bases to trimming and J lost 2 bases, with 4 bases between them. Germline lookup yields CDR1 SGHVS and CDR2 FQNEAQ. This CDR3 is built from 12 residues. The chain's CDR3 is CASSFYQETQYF. The CDR3 region has the DNA TGTGCCAGCAGCTTTTATCAAGAGACCCAGTACTTC.

V gene TRBV25-1 combines with J gene TRBJ1-5, with D perhaps matching TRBD1 (6 bases). The CDR3 is made up of 12 amino acids. The germline V gene has CDR1 MGHDK and CDR2 SYGVNS. Trimming removed 9 bases at V and 3 bases at J, with 9 bases between. CDR3 sequence reads: CARGQINQPQHF. Written as DNA, the CDR3 is TGTGCCAGAGGACAGATCAATCAGCCCCAGCATTTT.

The rearrangement links TRBV2 to TRBJ1-1; no definite D call. Germline V gives CDR1 SNHLY, CDR2 FYNNEI. Trimming removed 7 bases from V and 5 bases from J, with 20 bases in between. The CDR3 consists of 15 residues. In DNA form, the CDR3 reads TGTGCCAGCATGAGGGTAGTAAAATTGGCTACTGAAGCTTTCTTT. Its translation is CASMRVVKLATEAFF.

The V call is TRBV5-4, the J call TRBJ2-5, with D tentatively TRBD1 (6 bases). V dropped 2 bases and J dropped 5 bases, with 16 bases sitting between them. Germline assignment: CDR1 SGHNT and CDR2 YYREEE (reference sequence). The CDR3 has 15 residues. The CDR3, as DNA: TGTGCCAGCAGCTTACCTACAGGGATGCCGGAGACCCAGTACTTC. Translated: CASSLPTGMPETQYF.

The chain has TRBV24-1 and TRBJ2-1; 7 bases fit TRBD1. The CDR3 extends over 16 amino acids. Unmatched junction bases numbered 7, after V lost 4 bases and J lost 2 bases. The germline V gene has CDR1 KGHDR and CDR2 SFDVKD. In DNA form, the CDR3 reads TGTGCCACCAGTGAGCCCACAGGGGTGCCCTACAATGAGCAGTTCTTC. Protein sequence: CATSEPTGVPYNEQFF.